One sample yielded the 29 T cell receptor beta chains listed below, sequenced in a study of blood T cell repertoires in COVID-19. Generated by immunoSEQ multiplex PCR, the TCRdb table keeps only in-frame clones and is missing some. Of 230,000 or so clones listed, roughly 79% are singletons. The specimen sequenced was peripheral blood. The receptor source for this set is an elderly woman with COVID-19, enrolled during active disease.

This clone is a singleton in its sample. The chain joins TRBV5-1 to TRBJ2-3; no reliable D call. Trimming left V 4 bases short and J 0 bases short, with 12 bases between. Germline loops: CDR1 SGHRS, CDR2 YFSETQ. The length of the CDR3 is 15 residues. The CDR3 spells CASSSDGSSTDTQYF. The CDR3, as DNA: TGCGCCAGCAGCAGCGACGGTTCTAGCACAGATACGCAGTATTTT.

This clone was recorded once. This chain joins TRBV29-1 and TRBJ2-5; 8 nucleotides line up with TRBD2. Looked up from germline, CDR1 is SQVTM and CDR2 is ANQGSEA. V lost 7 bases and J lost 2; bases outside the gene matches: 15. CDR3 length: 16 residues. CDR3 sequence reads: CSATERGSPNQETQYF. The CDR3 DNA reads TGCAGCGCCACTGAGCGGGGGTCCCCTAATCAAGAGACCCAGTACTTC.

This chain links TRBV11-2 with TRBJ2-1; TRBD1 agrees at 12 bases. Germline trimming cut 7 bases from V and 8 bases from J; bases unmatched to any gene: 12. This CDR3 spans 16 amino acids. The germline V gene encodes CDR1 SGHAT and CDR2 FQNNGV. CDR3 loop: CASTNLPGQGAYEQFF. The CDR3 nucleotides read TGTGCCAGCACCAATTTGCCGGGACAGGGGGCCTATGAGCAGTTCTTC.

The sample holds a few counts of this clone. V usage is TRBV5-1 and J usage is TRBJ2-7; 7 bases are shared with TRBD2. The CDR3 loop spans 14 amino acids. Trimming removed 4 bases from V and 2 bases from J; junction bases left unmatched: 6. Germline CDR1 SGHRS, CDR2 YFSETQ. CDR3: CASSTARGAYEQYF. The CDR3, as DNA: TGCGCCAGCAGCACTGCCCGGGGGGCCTACGAGCAGTACTTC. Variable domain in full (rest from reference TRBV5-1 and TRBJ2-7): KAGVTQTPRYLIKTRGQQVTLSCSPISGHRSVSWYQQTPGQGLQFLFEYFSETQRNKGNFPGRFSGRQFSNSRSEMNVSTLELGDSALYLCASSTARGAYEQYFGPGTRLTVT.

The V call is TRBV5-1, the J call TRBJ1-2; no clear D gene. V dropped 0 bases and J dropped 4 bases, with 10 bases sitting between them. Germline CDR1 SGHRS, CDR2 YFSETQ. This CDR3 contains 14 residues. The CDR3 bases are TGCGCCAGCAGCTTGGCCGTTTCGGGCTATGGCTACACCTTC. This sequence encodes CASSLAVSGYGYTF.

This clone was detected only once. CDR3 in DNA: TGTGCCAGCAGTCGGACACGTACAAATCAGCCCCAGCATTTT. This gives the protein CASSRTRTNQPQHF. J is TRBJ1-5 and V is TRBV6-5; a weak D match, TRBD1 (5 bases). The CDR3 loop spans 14 amino acids. Deletions cut 5 bases from V and 4 bases from J, with 12 bases between. Germline lookup yields CDR1 MNHEY and CDR2 SVGAGI.

The chain has TRBV7-2 and TRBJ2-3; tentative D call: TRBD2 (5 bases). Germline CDR1 reads SGHTA; CDR2 reads FQGNSA. This CDR3 comprises 14 residues. V lost 5 bases, J lost 3 bases, and 12 bases lay in between. The CDR3: CASSPSRGTDTQYF. The CDR3 coding sequence is TGTGCCAGCAGCCCCTCTCGCGGGACAGATACGCAGTATTTT.

The V call is TRBV19, the J call TRBJ2-1; TRBD1 matches at 8 bases. This CDR3 has 14 amino acids. The V and J ends lost 10 bases and 6 bases, in that order; junction bases with no gene match: 11. CDR1 LNHDA and CDR2 SQIVND come from the germline V gene (reference sequence). CDR3 DNA: TGTGCCACTCTCCCAGGGGGCAGATTCAATGAGCAGTTCTTC. Its protein product is CATLPGGRFNEQFF. Full variable domain (missing parts from reference TRBV19 and TRBJ2-1): DGGITQSPKYLFRKEGQNVTLSCEQNLNHDAMYWYRQDPGQGLRLIYYSQIVNDFQKGDIAEGYSVSREKKESFPLTVTSAQKNPTAFYLCATLPGGRFNEQFFGPGTRLTVL.

The CDR3 DNA reads as TGTGCCAGCGGCGGCATTCGGCCGGTTGGACAGGCCTACGAGCAGTACTTC. This encodes CASGGIRPVGQAYEQYF. The rearrangement uses TRBV21-1 and TRBJ2-7; TRBD1, as called in the table, went unchecked against the DNA. TRBV21-1 is shown as a pseudogene. The CDR3 spans 17 residues.

This clone was recorded only once. This chain links TRBV6-4 with TRBJ2-1; TRBD2 matches 11 bases. CDR3 size: 15 residues. Germline V lookup: CDR1 MRHNA, CDR2 SNTAGT. V dropped 8 bases and J dropped 5; count of bases not matched to a gene: 8. The chain's CDR3 is CASAYLAGGDNEQFF. The CDR3 nucleotides are TGTGCCAGCGCCTACCTAGCGGGAGGCGACAATGAGCAGTTCTTC.

There are a few counts of this clone. This chain joins TRBV5-4 and TRBJ1-3; TRBD1 is a possible D gene (6 bases). The CDR3 spans 16 residues. Germline values: CDR1 SGHNT, CDR2 YYREEE (reference sequence). V was clipped by 1 base and J by 4 bases, with 15 bases between them. CDR3 DNA sequence: TGTGCCAGCAGCTTGTGGGGTGCGGGGGCCGGAAACACCATATATTTT. Its translation is CASSLWGAGAGNTIYF.

This chain connects TRBV4-1 to TRBJ2-5; 7 bases map to TRBD2. CDR3 length: 16 amino acids. Per germline, CDR1 MGHRA and CDR2 YSYEKL. The J segment lost 5 bases and the V segment lost 5 bases, leaving 14 bases of the junction unmatched. The CDR3 DNA reads as TGCGCCAGCAGCTCATTGGCGGGGAGGGCACATGAGACCCAGTACTTC. Protein product: CASSSLAGRAHETQYF.

This chain joins TRBV27 and TRBJ2-1, with D possibly being TRBD1 (5 bases). V was shortened by 5 bases and J by 4 bases, with 18 bases between the two germline ends. This CDR3 region has 16 residues. Germline-derived CDR1 and CDR2 are MNHEY and SMNVEV (reference sequence). CDR3 nucleotide sequence: TGTGCCAGCAGTCCCCTACGCCAGGGTAATTACAATGAGCAGTTCTTC. This translates into CASSPLRQGNYNEQFF.

V gene TRBV18 combines with J gene TRBJ2-7; TRBD2 matches 7 bases. Looked up from germline, CDR1 is KGHSH and CDR2 is LQKENI. V shed 3 bases and J 5 bases; nucleotides not matched to a gene: 10. The CDR3 covers 15 residues. This chain's CDR3 is CASSPTTRGVDEQYF. The CDR3, as DNA: TGTGCCAGCTCACCGACCACACGGGGGGTGGACGAGCAGTACTTC.

The chain joins TRBV27 to TRBJ2-3; 7 bases agree with TRBD2. The ends lost 2 bases at V and 8 bases at J; junction bases unmatched: 22. This CDR3 is built from 19 residues. Germline CDR1 MNHEY, CDR2 SMNVEV (reference sequence). CDR3 nucleotides: TGTGCCAGCAGTTTAGGGAGACTGACGGCCTTGCTCTCGGGGGGTACGCAGTATTTT. The encoded protein is CASSLGRLTALLSGGTQYF.

The gene calls are TRBV10-3 and TRBJ2-5, with 9 bases identical to TRBD1. V lost 11 bases and J lost 1; bases outside the gene matches: 8. The CDR3 has 14 residues. Germline values: CDR1 ENHRY, CDR2 SYGVKD. CDR3 coding DNA: TGTGCCTCTGGGGCGGGACAGGGCCAAGAGACCCAGTACTTC. Translation: CASGAGQGQETQYF.

This chain joins TRBV7-2 and TRBJ2-2, with 7 bases matching TRBD2. This CDR3 comprises 15 residues. V was clipped by 3 bases and J by 6 bases; unmatched bases: 7. CDR1 and CDR2 (germline): SGHTA, FQGNSA. Here the CDR3 reads CASSLFRGGAGELFF. CDR3 DNA sequence: TGTGCCAGCAGCTTGTTTCGTGGGGGGGCCGGGGAGCTGTTTTTT.

The DNA of the CDR3 is TGTGCCAGCAGCCACCCAGGGAGGGGTGAAAAACTGTTTTTT. Translated, it gives CASSHPGRGEKLFF. V gene TRBV3-1 (or the pseudogene TRBV3-2) combines with J gene TRBJ1-4, with D possibly TRBD1 on 5 matching bases. Germline V gene lookup returns CDR1 LGHDT and CDR2 YNNKEL (reference sequence). The ends were cut back, 3 bases at V and 7 bases at J, with 12 bases in the middle. CDR3 size: 14 residues.

The rearrangement links TRBV28 to TRBJ1-2, with D uncertain. The V gene's germline CDR1 is MDHEN and CDR2 SYDVKM. V lost 3 bases and J lost 2, with 7 bases in between. This CDR3 region has 13 residues. The CDR3 DNA sequence: TGTGCCAGCAGTTTGCCGGGGAACTATGGCTACACCTTC. This encodes CASSLPGNYGYTF.

The chain recombines TRBV5-1 with TRBJ2-1; TRBD2 is a possible D gene (5 bases). Germline lookup yields CDR1 SGHRS and CDR2 YFSETQ. The V end was cut by 6 bases, the J end by 0 bases, with 10 bases between. The CDR3 runs to 14 residues. CDR3 amino acids: CASTRASSYNEQFF. In DNA form, the CDR3 reads TGCGCCAGCACGAGGGCTAGCTCCTACAATGAGCAGTTCTTC.

The chain uses TRBV5-4 and TRBJ2-7; 12 bases are shared with TRBD2. This CDR3 is built from 16 residues. From germline, CDR1 is SGHNT and CDR2 YYREEE (reference sequence). The junction had 10 bases not matched to a gene; V was cut back by 4 bases and J by 5 bases. Here the CDR3 reads CASSRGLAGIVNEQYF. DNA for the CDR3: TGTGCCAGCAGCCGGGGACTAGCGGGCATCGTGAACGAGCAGTACTTC.

Notes on this clone: Other DNA sequences in the sample encode the same CDR3. The chain recombines TRBV18 with TRBJ1-6; D is unclear. V was cut by 3 bases and J by 10 bases, with 7 bases left in between. The germline V gene encodes CDR1 KGHSH and CDR2 LQKENI. The CDR3 loop spans 12 amino acids. The CDR3 protein is CASSPAGSPLHF. CDR3 bases: TGTGCCAGCTCACCCGCGGGATCACCCCTCCACTTT.

The chain recombines TRBV4-3 with TRBJ2-1; 12 bases fit TRBD2. This CDR3 comprises 18 residues. The junction had 10 bases not matched to a gene; V was cut back by 0 bases and J by 7 bases. CDR1 and CDR2 from the germline V gene are LGHNA and YSLEER. The CDR3 spells CASSQDISASGRANEQFF. CDR3 in DNA: TGCGCCAGCAGCCAAGATATTTCTGCTAGCGGGAGGGCAAATGAGCAGTTCTTC.

This clone has only a few counts. This rearrangement joins TRBV7-2 to TRBJ2-7, with 10 bases aligning to TRBD1. The junction had 3 bases not matched to a gene; V was cut back by 5 bases and J by 5 bases. Germline-derived CDR1 and CDR2 are SGHTA and FQGNSA. The CDR3 covers 13 residues. CDR3 sequence: CASSTGTGDEQYF. In DNA form, the CDR3 reads TGTGCCAGCAGCACCGGGACAGGGGACGAGCAGTACTTC.

The chain recombines TRBV12-2 with TRBJ2-3; TRBD2 was called by the table and not checked on the DNA. TRBV12-2 is a listed pseudogene. CDR3 length: 15 amino acids. CDR3 protein: CASRLEGGGTDTQYF. The CDR3 DNA reads as TGTGCAAGTCGCTTAGAGGGGGGGGGCACAGATACGCAGTATTTT.

This chain links TRBV18 with TRBJ2-7, with D perhaps TRBD1 (6 bases). Trimming pared 0 bases from V and 7 bases from J, leaving 19 bases between. The CDR3 extends over 16 amino acids. Germline V lookup: CDR1 KGHSH, CDR2 LQKENI. The CDR3, as DNA: TGTGCCAGCTCACCACCGATCCCTTCAGGGGCACGGGAGCAGTACTTC. It translates to CASSPPIPSGAREQYF.

V is TRBV9 and J is TRBJ2-3, with TRBD2 matching over 10 bases. CDR1 is SGDLS and CDR2 is YYNGEE in the germline V gene. The CDR3 spans 16 residues. J gave up 6 bases and V 3 bases, and 10 bases lay outside the gene matches. CDR3 region: CASSDRSGRVRDTQYF. The CDR3 coding sequence is TGTGCCAGCAGCGACCGAAGCGGGAGGGTACGGGATACGCAGTATTTT.

The chain joins TRBV7-2 to TRBJ2-7, with TRBD1 matching 10 bases. Germline-derived CDR1 and CDR2 are SGHTA and FQGNSA. The CDR3 extends over 13 amino acids. Germline trimming cut 7 bases from V and 6 bases from J; bases unmatched to any gene: 6. The CDR3 bases are TGTGCCAGCACCGGAGACAGGGGGCGCGAGCAGTACTTC. Translating it yields CASTGDRGREQYF. Full variable domain (rest looked up from reference TRBV7-2 and TRBJ2-7): GAGVSQSPSNKVTEKGKDVELRCDPISGHTALYWYRQSLGQGLEFLIYFQGNSAPDKSGLPSDRFSAERTGGSVSTLTIQRTQQEDSAVYLCASTGDRGREQYFGPGTRLTVT.

Note on this clone: A read error may account for a junction end that differs from germline. J is TRBJ1-2 and V is TRBV28; a possible D gene is TRBD1 (5 bases). The germline CDR1 and CDR2 sequences are MDHEN and SYDVKM. The CDR3 is 11 residues long. This CDR3 is CATYWDYGYTF. CDR3 DNA sequence: TGTGCCACCTATTGGGACTACGGCTACACCTTC.